Below are 9 T cell receptor beta chains sequenced from a single sample in a study of blood T cell repertoires in COVID-19. TCRdb's copy holds only in-frame clones and misses some; the assay was immunoSEQ multiplex PCR. The data hold about 170,000 clones, with over 80% observed a single time. The specimen sequenced was peripheral blood. These receptors all come from a woman aged 45-59 years with acute or convalescent COVID-19.

Written as DNA, the CDR3 is TGTGCCAGCAGCTTAGTTGAAGCGAGCTCCTACAATGAGCAGTTCTTC. It yields the protein CASSLVEASSYNEQFF. This sequence joins TRBV7-2 and TRBJ2-1; D uncertain. Trimming took 1 base from V and 0 from J, leaving 10 bases between them. Germline V gives CDR1 SGHTA, CDR2 FQGNSA. The CDR3 length is 16 residues.

The chain combines TRBV15 with TRBJ2-1; 8 bases line up with TRBD2. The V segment lost 6 bases and the J segment 7 bases; nucleotides outside the gene matches: 11. Germline V gene sequence: CDR1 LNHNV, CDR2 YYDKDF (reference sequence). This CDR3 region has 15 residues. The chain's CDR3 is CATRFGTSWLNEQFF. CDR3 sequence (DNA): TGTGCCACCAGATTTGGGACTAGTTGGTTGAATGAGCAGTTCTTC.

This chain links TRBV5-6 with TRBJ2-2, with TRBD1 identical over 10 bases. The V and J ends lost 6 bases and 9 bases, in that order; junction bases with no gene match: 14. Germline CDR1 SGHDT, CDR2 YYEEEE. The CDR3 is 16 amino acids. The CDR3 region is CASTRWGGTGDRELFF. DNA for the CDR3: TGTGCCAGCACCCGATGGGGCGGGACAGGGGACAGGGAGCTGTTTTTT.

This chain links TRBV19 with TRBJ2-6; D is unclear. The CDR3 covers 16 residues. Germline loops: CDR1 LNHDA, CDR2 SQIVND (reference sequence). Trimming cost V 6 bases and J 0 bases, with 12 bases left between them. CDR3 residues: CASSSRANSGANVLTF. CDR3 coding DNA: TGTGCCAGTAGCTCCCGAGCCAACTCTGGGGCCAACGTCCTGACTTTC.

This chain uses TRBV6-5 with TRBJ2-3, with 9 bases aligning to TRBD2. J lost 4 bases, V lost 8 bases, and 10 bases had no gene match. Looked up from germline, CDR1 is MNHEY and CDR2 is SVGAGI. CDR3 size: 15 residues. Here the CDR3 reads CASHFPSGVADTQYF. CDR3 coding DNA: TGTGCCAGCCATTTTCCTAGCGGGGTCGCAGATACGCAGTATTTT.

This rearrangement joins TRBV6-6 to TRBJ2-7; 8 nucleotides match TRBD2. Germline V gives CDR1 MNHNY, CDR2 SVGAGI (reference sequence). The V and J ends lost 5 bases and 3 bases, in that order; junction bases with no gene match: 15. This CDR3 is 17 amino acids long. The CDR3 here is CASSRGGLAVAFYEQYF. The CDR3 nucleotides are TGTGCCAGCAGTCGCGGGGGGCTTGCCGTTGCGTTCTACGAGCAGTACTTC.

The rearrangement links TRBV7-8 to TRBJ2-2; no firm D call. This CDR3 is 14 amino acids long. The V and J ends lost 6 bases and 4 bases respectively, with 12 bases between them. Germline values: CDR1 SGHVS, CDR2 FQNEAQ. This CDR3 reads CASRLLDGTGELFF. CDR3 sequence (DNA): TGTGCCAGCAGACTACTTGACGGCACCGGGGAGCTGTTTTTT.

The chain joins TRBV5-4 to TRBJ2-2, with 16 bases fitting TRBD2. J gave up 4 bases and V 4 bases, and 4 bases lay outside the gene matches. Looked up from germline, CDR1 is SGHNT and CDR2 is YYREEE (reference sequence). CDR3 length equals 17 residues. The CDR3 is CASSPGTSGGGTGELFF. The DNA of the CDR3 is TGTGCCAGCAGCCCCGGGACTAGCGGGGGGGGCACCGGGGAGCTGTTTTTT.

The chain uses TRBV5-4 and TRBJ2-7; 13 nucleotides agree with TRBD2. Unmatched junction bases numbered 6, after V lost 4 bases and J lost 5 bases. Germline lookup yields CDR1 SGHNT and CDR2 YYREEE (reference sequence). The CDR3 totals 15 residues. CDR3 protein: CASSPGTSGAHEQYF. The CDR3 nucleotides are TGTGCCAGCAGCCCCGGGACTAGCGGGGCCCACGAGCAGTACTTC.